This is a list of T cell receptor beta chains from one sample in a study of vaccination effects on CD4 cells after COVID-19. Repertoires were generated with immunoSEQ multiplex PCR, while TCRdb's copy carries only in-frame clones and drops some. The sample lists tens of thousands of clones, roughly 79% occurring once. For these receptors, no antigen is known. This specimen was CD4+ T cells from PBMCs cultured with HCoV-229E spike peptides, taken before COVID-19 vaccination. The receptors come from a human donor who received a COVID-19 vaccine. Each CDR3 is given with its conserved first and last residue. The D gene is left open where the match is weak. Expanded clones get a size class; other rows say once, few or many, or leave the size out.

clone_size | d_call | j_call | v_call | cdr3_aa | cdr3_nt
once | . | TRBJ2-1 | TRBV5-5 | CASSLAGSSYNEQFF | TGTGCCAGCAGCTTGGCCGGGAGCTCCTACAATGAGCAGTTCTTC
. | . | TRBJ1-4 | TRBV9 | CASSVDATNEKLFF | TGTGCCAGCAGCGTCGATGCAACTAATGAAAAACTGTTTTTT
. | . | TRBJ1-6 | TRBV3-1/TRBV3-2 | CASSQDSGGYSPLHF | TGTGCCAGCAGCCAAGATTCGGGGGGGTATTCACCCCTCCACTTT
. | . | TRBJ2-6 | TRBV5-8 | CASSLAVVVGPSGANVLTF | TGTGCCAGCAGCTTGGCCGTTGTTGTAGGACCCTCTGGGGCCAACGTCCTGACTTTC
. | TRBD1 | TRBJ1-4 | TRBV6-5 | CASSYRGTENEKLFF | TGTGCCAGCAGTTACAGGGGGACAGAGAATGAAAAACTGTTTTTT
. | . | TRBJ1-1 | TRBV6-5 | CASSYSAGKAEAFF | TGTGCCAGCAGTTACTCGGCAGGGAAGGCTGAAGCTTTCTTT
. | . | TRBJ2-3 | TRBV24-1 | CATSDSGRGRSTDTQYF | TGTGCCACCAGTGATTCGGGGCGGGGGCGAAGCACAGATACGCAGTATTTT
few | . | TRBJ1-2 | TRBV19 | CASSLGLGNYGYTF | TGTGCCAGTAGTCTAGGACTCGGAAACTATGGCTACACCTTC
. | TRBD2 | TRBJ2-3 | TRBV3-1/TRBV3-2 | CASSHGPGTSSTDTQYF | TGTGCCAGCAGCCACGGGCCCGGGACTAGCAGCACAGATACGCAGTATTTT
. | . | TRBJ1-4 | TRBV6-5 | CASSLTVNEKLFF | TGTGCCAGCAGTTTGACAGTTAATGAAAAACTGTTTTTT
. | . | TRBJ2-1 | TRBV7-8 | CASSGRKGGSYNEQFF | TGTGCCAGCAGCGGACGGAAAGGGGGCTCCTACAATGAGCAGTTCTTC
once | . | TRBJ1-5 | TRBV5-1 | CASSLGFQGADNQPQHF | TGCGCCAGCAGCTTGGGTTTTCAGGGCGCTGACAATCAGCCCCAGCATTTT
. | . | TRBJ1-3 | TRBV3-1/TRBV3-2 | CASTPGHQNTIYF | TGTGCCAGTACACCGGGACACCAAAACACCATATATTTT
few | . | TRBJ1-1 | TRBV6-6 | CASRQGNTEAFF | TGTGCCAGCAGACAGGGTAACACTGAAGCTTTCTTT
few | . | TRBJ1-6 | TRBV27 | CASRTSRSSYNSPLHF | TGTGCCAGCAGGACTTCTAGAAGCTCCTATAATTCACCCCTCCACTTT
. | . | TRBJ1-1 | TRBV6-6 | CASSSRQDLNTEAFF | TGTGCCAGCAGTTCCCGACAGGACCTGAACACTGAAGCTTTCTTT
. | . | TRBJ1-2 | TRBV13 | CASSFGGNYGYTF | TGTGCCAGCAGCTTCGGGGGAAACTATGGCTACACCTTC
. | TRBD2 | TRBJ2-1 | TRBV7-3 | CASSGGPGNEQFF | TGTGCCAGTTCGGGGGGACCGGGCAATGAGCAGTTCTTC
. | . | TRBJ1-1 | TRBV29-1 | CSVEEGGFGTEAFF | TGCAGCGTTGAAGAAGGAGGGTTTGGCACTGAAGCTTTCTTT
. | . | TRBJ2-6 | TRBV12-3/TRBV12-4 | CASRRDGANVLTF | TGTGCCAGCAGGCGGGATGGGGCCAACGTCCTGACTTTC
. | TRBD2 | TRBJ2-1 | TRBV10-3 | CAITPGGGHNEQFF | TGTGCCATCACCCCGGGAGGGGGTCATAATGAGCAGTTCTTC
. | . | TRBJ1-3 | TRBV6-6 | CASREQEDSGNTIYF | TGTGCCAGCAGAGAACAGGAGGACTCTGGAAACACCATATATTTT
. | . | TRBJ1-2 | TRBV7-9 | CASSQSPGYGYTF | TGTGCCAGCAGCCAATCCCCAGGGTATGGCTACACCTTC
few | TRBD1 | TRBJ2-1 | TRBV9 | CASSPRQGPRDEQFF | TGTGCCAGCAGCCCTCGACAGGGGCCCCGGGATGAGCAGTTCTTC
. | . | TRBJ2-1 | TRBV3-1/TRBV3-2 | CASSRGSNNEQFF | TGTGCCAGCAGCCGCGGGTCGAACAATGAGCAGTTCTTC
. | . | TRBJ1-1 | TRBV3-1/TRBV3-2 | CASSQDGAKAFF | TGTGCCAGCAGCCAAGATGGGGCAAAAGCTTTCTTT
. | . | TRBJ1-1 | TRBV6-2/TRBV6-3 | CASSTTNTEAFF | TGTGCCAGCAGTACCACTAACACTGAAGCTTTCTTT
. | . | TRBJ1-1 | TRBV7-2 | CASSLVGLNTEAFF | TGTGCCAGCAGCTTAGTGGGATTGAACACTGAAGCTTTCTTT
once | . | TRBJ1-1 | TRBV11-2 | CASSLMRNTEAFF | TGTGCCAGCAGCTTAATGAGGAACACTGAAGCTTTCTTT
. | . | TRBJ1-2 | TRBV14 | CASSYWPGTLYGYTF | TGTGCCAGCAGCTACTGGCCCGGGACGTTATATGGCTACACCTTC
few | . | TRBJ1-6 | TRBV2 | CASTSGWDSPLHF | TGTGCCAGCACTTCAGGGTGGGATTCACCCCTCCACTTT
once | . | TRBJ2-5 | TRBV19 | CASNRDRRAETQYF | TGTGCCAGTAACCGGGACCGGAGGGCCGAGACCCAGTACTTC
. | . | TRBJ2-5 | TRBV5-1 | CASSEPYQETQYF | TGCGCCAGCAGCGAACCGTACCAAGAGACCCAGTACTTC
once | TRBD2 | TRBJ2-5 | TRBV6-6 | CASSPLLAGETQYF | TGTGCCAGCAGCCCACTACTAGCGGGGGAGACCCAGTACTTC
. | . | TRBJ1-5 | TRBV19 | CASSIAGGQPQHF | TGTGCCAGTAGTATAGCAGGAGGTCAGCCCCAGCATTTT
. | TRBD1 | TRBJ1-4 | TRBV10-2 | CASSDGTGGNEKLFF | TGCGCCAGCAGTGACGGGACAGGGGGTAATGAAAAACTGTTTTTT
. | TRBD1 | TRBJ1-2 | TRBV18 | CASSPRQGANGYTF | TGTGCCAGCTCACCGCGACAGGGGGCGAATGGCTACACCTTC
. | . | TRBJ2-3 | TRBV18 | CASSASQGSTDTQYF | TGTGCCAGCTCAGCCTCACAGGGATCCACAGATACGCAGTATTTT
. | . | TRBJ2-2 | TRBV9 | CASSAWGPRELFF | TGTGCCAGCAGCGCCTGGGGGCCCAGGGAGCTGTTTTTT
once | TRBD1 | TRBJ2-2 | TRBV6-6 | CASRPKTGATTGELFF | TGTGCCAGCAGACCCAAGACAGGGGCGACCACCGGGGAGCTGTTTTTT
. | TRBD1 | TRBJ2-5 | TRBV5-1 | CASSSSTGEETQYF | TGCGCCAGCAGCTCCTCGACAGGGGAAGAGACCCAGTACTTC
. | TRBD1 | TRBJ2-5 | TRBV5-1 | CASSTGVAETQYF | TGCGCCAGCAGTACAGGGGTGGCGGAGACCCAGTACTTC
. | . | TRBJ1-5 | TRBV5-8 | CASSLGLGPSSNQPQHF | TGTGCCAGCAGCTTGGGTCTGGGGCCCTCTAGCAATCAGCCCCAGCATTTT
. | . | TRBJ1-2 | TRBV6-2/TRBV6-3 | CASSPPIRRAGGYTF | TGTGCCAGCAGTCCACCGATAAGGAGGGCAGGTGGCTACACCTTC
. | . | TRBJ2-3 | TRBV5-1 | CASSLRDRSTDTQYF | TGCGCCAGCAGCTTAAGAGACAGGAGCACAGATACGCAGTATTTT
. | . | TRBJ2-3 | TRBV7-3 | CASSLTFVGDTQYF | TGTGCCAGCAGCTTAACTTTTGTGGGGGATACGCAGTATTTT
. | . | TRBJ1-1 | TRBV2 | CASSEQGGLIAFF | TGTGCCAGCAGTGAGCAGGGAGGTTTGATAGCTTTCTTT
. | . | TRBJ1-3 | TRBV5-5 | CASSYFISGNTIYF | TGTGCCAGCAGCTATTTCATATCTGGAAACACCATATATTTT
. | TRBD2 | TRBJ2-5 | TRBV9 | CASSVGLAGGIQETQYF | TGTGCCAGCAGCGTAGGACTAGCGGGGGGCATACAAGAGACCCAGTACTTC
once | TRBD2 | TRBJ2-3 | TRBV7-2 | CASSARTSGGSGRDTQYF | TGTGCCAGCAGCGCTCGGACTAGCGGGGGGTCCGGGCGGGATACGCAGTATTTT
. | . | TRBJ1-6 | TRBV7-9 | CASREQNSPLHF | TGTGCCAGCAGGGAACAGAATTCACCCCTCCACTTT
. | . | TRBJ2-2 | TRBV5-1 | CASSLTTGELFF | TGCGCCAGCAGCTTAACCACCGGGGAGCTGTTTTTT
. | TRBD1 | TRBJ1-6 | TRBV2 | CASSIQGQNSPLHF | TGTGCCAGCAGTATACAGGGGCAAAATTCACCCCTCCACTTT
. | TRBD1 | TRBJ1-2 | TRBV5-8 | CASSSPTGLGMGYTF | TGTGCCAGCAGCTCACCGACAGGGCTTGGTATGGGCTACACCTTC